This T cell receptor beta chain derives from a study of beta chain features in type 1 diabetes. Study-wide points: TCRB CDR3s from Type 1 diabetes patients were moderately but significantly shorter in all four CD4+ subsets.

Germline V gene sequence: CDR1 LNHNV, CDR2 YYDKDF (reference sequence). There are 13 residues in the CDR3. Trimming stripped 3 bases from V and 6 bases from J, with 8 bases between. On this clone itself: What it recognizes is unknown.

Every isolated RNA sample was fully reverse transcribed, so sequencing captured expressed TCRB transcripts. Profiling relied on immunoSEQ multiplex PCR, and the TCRdb table lists in-frame clones only, not all of them. The table records 300,000 to 350,000 clones, 7% to 10% of them present only once. The receptor was derived from a man in his thirties or forties with type 1 diabetes. Sequencing was carried out using central memory CD4+ T cells from blood. The chain is built from TRBV15 and TRBJ2-2, with D tentatively TRBD2 (5 bases). The DNA of the CDR3 is TGTGCCACCAGCAGCGGGGTATCCGGGGAGCTGTTTTTT. As protein: CATSSGVSGELFF.